This TCR beta chain was profiled in a study of OX40 agonist ivuxolimab in advanced cancers. Study as a whole: Checkpoint inhibitors had been given previously to 35% to 50% of patients.

The method was immunoSEQ multiplex PCR; TCRdb's version includes in-frame clones alone and lacks a portion of them. The profile covers approximately 92,000 clones, with about four fifths appearing a single time and roughly 5.4% taken by the ten largest. The germline V gene encodes CDR1 SGHAT and CDR2 FQNNGV. The length of the CDR3 is 17 residues. V shed 2 bases and J 2 bases; nucleotides not matched to a gene: 8. The sequence derives from an adult with an advanced solid tumor such as melanoma, head and neck, liver or kidney cancer. This material consisted of CD4+ or CD8+ T cells sorted from blood, taken in a trial of the OX40 agonist ivuxolimab. This sequence joins TRBV11-2 and TRBJ2-3; 9 bases are shared with TRBD2. The CDR3 reads CASSLRAAGGITDTQYF. CDR3 DNA: TGTGCCAGCAGCTTAAGGGCAGCGGGGGGCATCACAGATACGCAGTATTTT.